Included here is one T cell receptor beta chain sequence, with context. CDR3 length equals 15 residues. V lost 0 bases and J 5 bases, leaving 8 bases between the germline ends. Germline V lookup: CDR1 SGHAT, CDR2 FQNNGV. The record originates from a study of CD8+CD57+ T cells in acquired aplastic anemia. For the study at large: DNA per sorted CD4+ or CD8+ sample ranged 0.2 to 27.4 ug, averaging roughly 3.3 ug.

Investigators profiled TCR beta VDJ and CDR3 from genomic DNA template. In TCRdb, the reads were re-called with MiXCR into one record per CDR3 protein. The sample includes about 110,000 distinct CDR3 sequences, around 49% seen only once; the top ten take roughly 34%. The receptor was derived from a human donor in good health, serving as a control. The chain employs TRBV11-2 and TRBJ1-6, with D tentatively TRBD1 (6 bases). Input material: sorted CD4+, CD8+, or CD8+CD57+ T cells (not recorded which) from PBMCs. The CDR3 region has the DNA TGTGCCAGCAGCTTAGACGGACAGAATAATTCACCCCTCCACTTT. This encodes CASSLDGQNNSPLHF.